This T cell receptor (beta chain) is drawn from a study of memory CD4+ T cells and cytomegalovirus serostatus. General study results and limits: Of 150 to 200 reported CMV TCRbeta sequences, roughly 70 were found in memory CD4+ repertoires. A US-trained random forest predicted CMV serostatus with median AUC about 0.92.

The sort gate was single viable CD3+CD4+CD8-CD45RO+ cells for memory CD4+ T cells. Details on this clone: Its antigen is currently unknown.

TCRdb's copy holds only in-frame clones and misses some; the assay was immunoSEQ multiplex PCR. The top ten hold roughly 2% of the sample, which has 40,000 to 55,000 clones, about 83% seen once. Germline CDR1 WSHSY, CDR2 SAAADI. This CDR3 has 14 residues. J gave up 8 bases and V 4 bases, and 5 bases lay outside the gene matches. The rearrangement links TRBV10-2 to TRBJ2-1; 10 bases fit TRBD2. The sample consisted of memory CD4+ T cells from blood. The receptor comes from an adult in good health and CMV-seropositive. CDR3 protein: CASSGMLAGDEQFF. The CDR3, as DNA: TGCGCCAGCAGTGGGATGCTAGCGGGGGATGAGCAGTTCTTC.